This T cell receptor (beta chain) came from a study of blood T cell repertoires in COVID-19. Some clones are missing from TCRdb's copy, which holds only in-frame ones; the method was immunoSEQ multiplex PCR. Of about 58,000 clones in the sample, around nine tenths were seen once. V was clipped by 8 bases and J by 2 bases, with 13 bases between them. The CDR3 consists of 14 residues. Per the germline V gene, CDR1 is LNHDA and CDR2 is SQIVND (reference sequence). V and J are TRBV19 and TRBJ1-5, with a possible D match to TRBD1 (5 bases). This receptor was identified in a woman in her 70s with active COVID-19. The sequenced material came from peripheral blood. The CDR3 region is CASGTIKGNQPQHF. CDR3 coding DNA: TGTGCCAGTGGGACTATTAAGGGCAATCAGCCCCAGCATTTT.